Each of the 5 T cell receptor beta chains below was sequenced from the same sample in a study of human T cells and chemical hapten exposure. Noted time point: pre-sensitization, week 0. Treatment denoted: therapeutic diphenylcyclopropenone sensitization with weekly scalp DPC. TCRdb processed the RACE reads anew with MiXCR; each CDR3 protein has one entry. Among approximately 90,000 distinct CDR3 sequences listed, 8.5% were seen once. The starting material was whole blood, obtained in connection with sensitization to the hapten diphenylcyclopropenone (DPC). These receptors came from a man aged 40-49 years with alopecia areata. Some clones in this sample may be carry-over from other donors' samples.

This clonotype was seen at least ten times. The genes are TRBV5-1 and TRBJ2-5; D unclear. Germline CDR1 SGHRS, CDR2 YFSETQ. The V and J ends lost 4 bases and 1 base respectively, with 8 bases between them. The CDR3 sequence is 13 residues long. The CDR3 loop is CASSQRTQETQYF. The CDR3 nucleotides are TGCGCCAGCAGCCAGCGAACCCAAGAGACCCAGTACTTC.

The CDR3 reads CASSVRDQETQYF. For the CDR3, the DNA is TGTGCCAGCAGTGTACGAGACCAAGAGACCCAGTACTTC. V gene TRBV6-1 combines with J gene TRBJ2-5; no definite D call. Germline V gene lookup returns CDR1 MNHNS and CDR2 SASEGT. This CDR3 comprises 13 residues. V was trimmed by 4 bases and J by 0 bases, leaving 6 bases between them.

J is TRBJ2-5 and V is TRBV18, with D possibly TRBD1 on 5 matching bases. The germline CDR1 and CDR2 sequences are KGHSH and LQKENI. This CDR3 comprises 14 residues. V was cut by 3 bases and J by 5 bases, with 13 bases left in between. The CDR3: CASSPPQGVETQYF. The CDR3, as DNA: TGTGCCAGCTCACCTCCCCAAGGGGTGGAGACCCAGTACTTC.

This clonotype appeared many times. The chain is built from TRBV20-1 and TRBJ2-1; TRBD2 agrees at 13 bases. V was pared by 1 base and J by 10 bases, with 16 bases of the junction left unmatched. In germline, CDR1 is DFQATT, CDR2 SNEGSKA (reference sequence). The CDR3 length is 18 residues. CDR3 sequence: CSARAASGLAGVQEEQFF. CDR3 DNA: TGCAGTGCTAGAGCAGCCTCTGGACTAGCGGGAGTACAGGAAGAGCAGTTCTTC.

This sequence joins TRBV6-4 and TRBJ2-3, with 8 bases that match TRBD2. With 5 bases clipped from V and 6 bases from J, the junction kept 10 bases outside the gene matches. The CDR3 runs 15 residues. In germline, CDR1 is MRHNA, CDR2 SNTAGT. CDR3 sequence: CASSSGLVGVDTQYF. The CDR3 bases are TGTGCCAGCAGTTCGGGACTAGTCGGAGTGGATACGCAGTATTTT.